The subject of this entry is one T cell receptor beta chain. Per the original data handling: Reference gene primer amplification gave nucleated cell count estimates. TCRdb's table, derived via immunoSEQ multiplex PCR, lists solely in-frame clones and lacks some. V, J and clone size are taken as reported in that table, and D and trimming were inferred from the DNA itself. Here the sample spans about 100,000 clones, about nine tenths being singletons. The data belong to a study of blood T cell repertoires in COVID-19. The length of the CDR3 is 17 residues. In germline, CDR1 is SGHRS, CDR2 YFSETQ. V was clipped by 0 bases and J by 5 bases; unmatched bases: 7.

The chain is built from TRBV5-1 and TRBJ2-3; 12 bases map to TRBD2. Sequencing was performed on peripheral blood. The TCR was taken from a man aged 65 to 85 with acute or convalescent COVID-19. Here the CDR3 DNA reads TGCGCCAGCAGCTTGGCCGGTCTAGCGGGAGGGGTAGATACGCAGTATTTT. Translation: CASSLAGLAGGVDTQYF.